Below, 22 T cell receptor beta chains from the same sample are listed, as sequenced in a study of T-cell memory formation after mild COVID-19. One entry per CDR3 protein, called by TCRdb with MiXCR from the 5' RACE reads. Of approximately 60,000 distinct CDR3 sequences detected, about a tenth appear once; the ten largest clones hold around 1.1%. The specimen sequenced was PBMCs or a T cell subset sorted from them (not recorded which). Receptor source: a man between 18 and 29 years old who had mild COVID-19 (a few samples of this study predate the infection). Cell type and time point are not known.

This clonotype occurred many times. The rearrangement links TRBV5-1 to TRBJ2-1, with 11 bases aligning to TRBD2. This CDR3 comprises 15 residues. CDR1 is SGHRS and CDR2 is YFSETQ in the germline V gene. Germline trimming cut 6 bases from V and 1 base from J; bases unmatched to any gene: 3. The CDR3 nucleotides read TGCGCCAGCATCGGGACTAGCGGATCCTACAATGAGCAGTTCTTC. This codes for CASIGTSGSYNEQFF.

The chain links TRBV7-2 to TRBJ1-3; D may be TRBD1 (5 bases). The V end was cut by 8 bases, the J end by 5 bases, with 22 bases between. Germline V lookup: CDR1 SGHTA, CDR2 FQGNSA. This CDR3 is built from 16 residues. The CDR3 sequence: CASLVGGGSGRNTIYF. DNA for the CDR3: TGTGCCAGCTTAGTAGGCGGGGGGTCGGGCAGAAACACCATATATTTT.

This clonotype was seen ten or more times. The chain is built from TRBV5-1 and TRBJ2-1, with D perhaps TRBD1 (5 bases). Germline V lookup: CDR1 SGHRS, CDR2 YFSETQ. This CDR3 is built from 15 residues. V lost 2 bases and J lost 2, with 11 bases in between. As DNA, the CDR3 is TGCGCCAGCAGCTTCGTACAGGAGACCTACAATGAGCAGTTCTTC. Translated, it gives CASSFVQETYNEQFF.

V usage is TRBV5-1 and J usage is TRBJ1-3, with 7 bases aligning to TRBD1. Germline CDR1 SGHRS, CDR2 YFSETQ. This CDR3 comprises 15 residues. The J segment lost 0 bases and the V segment lost 5 bases, leaving 5 bases of the junction unmatched. The CDR3 here is CASSEGQLSGNTIYF. The DNA for the CDR3 is TGCGCCAGCAGTGAGGGACAGCTCTCTGGAAACACCATATATTTT.

The chain carries TRBV5-1 and TRBJ2-2; possibly TRBD1 for D (5 bases). Trimming pared 0 bases from V and 1 base from J, leaving 10 bases between. The V gene's germline CDR1 is SGHRS and CDR2 YFSETQ. The CDR3 extends over 16 amino acids. The chain's CDR3 is CASSLASQGNTGELFF. DNA of the CDR3: TGCGCCAGCAGCTTGGCGTCGCAGGGGAACACCGGGGAGCTGTTTTTT.

The V and J genes are TRBV2 and TRBJ2-3; 7 nucleotides line up with TRBD1. Trimming took 8 bases from V and 4 from J; bases not matched to a gene: 9. CDR1 is SNHLY and CDR2 is FYNNEI in the germline V gene. The CDR3 is made up of 14 amino acids. Here the CDR3 reads CASGEQGFADTQYF. The CDR3 nucleotides are TGTGCCAGCGGAGAACAGGGGTTCGCAGATACGCAGTATTTT.

The chain recombines TRBV12-3 or TRBV12-4 with TRBJ2-2; 9 positions match TRBD1. The V segment lost 6 bases and the J segment 6 bases; nucleotides outside the gene matches: 8. The CDR3 contains 15 residues. CDR3 in DNA: TGTGCCAGCAGAAATACCGGGACAGGGTCCGGGGAGCTGTTTTTT. Encoded protein: CASRNTGTGSGELFF.

This chain connects TRBV20-1 to TRBJ1-1; perhaps TRBD1 as D (5 bases). Germline V lookup: CDR1 DFQATT, CDR2 SNEGSKA (reference sequence). V lost 3 bases and J lost 1, with 12 bases in between. The CDR3 is 14 residues long. The CDR3 coding sequence is TGCAGTGCTAGTGCTGGGGGAGGGAACACTGAAGCTTTCTTT. Its protein product is CSASAGGGNTEAFF.

This clonotype was observed a few times. CDR3 sequence reads: CASSPDGGNNQPQHF. The CDR3 nucleotides are TGCGCCAGCAGCCCCGATGGCGGGAACAATCAGCCCCAGCATTTT. The chain joins TRBV5-1 to TRBJ1-5; no definite D call. This CDR3 contains 15 residues. CDR1 is SGHRS, CDR2 YFSETQ, per germline. Trimming left V 4 bases short and J 3 bases short, with 14 bases between.

This clonotype was observed at least ten times. This chain joins TRBV7-9 and TRBJ2-7, with TRBD1 matching 10 bases. This CDR3 comprises 17 residues. V trimming: 5 bases; J trimming: 5 bases; junction bases outside the gene matches: 15. Germline V gene data show CDR1 as SEHNR and CDR2 as FQNEAQ (reference sequence). The CDR3 sequence is CASSAGTGAPLAHEQYF. The CDR3 DNA sequence: TGTGCCAGCAGCGCCGGGACAGGGGCCCCTCTGGCCCACGAGCAGTACTTC.

This chain connects TRBV27 to TRBJ2-5; 8 bases line up with TRBD1. V was clipped by 4 bases and J by 7 bases; unmatched bases: 5. Germline V lookup: CDR1 MNHEY, CDR2 SMNVEV (reference sequence). This CDR3 has 13 residues. The CDR3 DNA sequence: TGTGCCAGCAGTTCGACAGGGGCGGGGACCCAGTACTTC. Translating it yields CASSSTGAGTQYF.

The J gene is TRBJ1-4, the V gene TRBV6-5; a weak D match, TRBD1 (6 bases). V gave up 6 bases and J gave up 3 bases, with 14 bases separating them. This CDR3 is built from 15 residues. CDR1 is MNHEY and CDR2 is SVGAGI in the germline V gene. The CDR3 coding sequence is TGTGCCAGCAGAAGGGGGACGGTCTCTAATGAAAAACTGTTTTTT. This gives the protein CASRRGTVSNEKLFF.

This rearrangement joins TRBV3-1 to TRBJ1-1; D gene uncertain. V lost 0 bases and J lost 12, with 17 bases in between. Germline assignment: CDR1 LGHDT and CDR2 YNNKEL (reference sequence). The CDR3 is made up of 14 amino acids. The CDR3 protein is CASSQDLRDDVTFF. The CDR3 region has the DNA TGTGCCAGCAGCCAAGATTTGCGAGACGATGTAACTTTCTTT.

The chain uses TRBV5-1 and TRBJ2-7; 9 bases line up with TRBD1. This CDR3 region has 15 residues. Germline assignment: CDR1 SGHRS and CDR2 YFSETQ. J gave up 4 bases and V 0 bases, and 5 bases lay outside the gene matches. The CDR3 here is CASSLGGTGSYEQYF. CDR3 bases: TGCGCCAGCAGCTTGGGTGGGACAGGGTCGTACGAGCAGTACTTC.

This clonotype was seen repeatedly, ten times or more. This chain connects TRBV20-1 to TRBJ2-1, with D tentatively TRBD2 (6 bases). Trimming pared 6 bases from V and 6 bases from J, leaving 21 bases between. Germline CDR1 DFQATT, CDR2 SNEGSKA (reference sequence). The CDR3 contains 15 residues. The CDR3, as DNA: TGCAGTGCCAACCGTTGGGGGGAGAGGGTCAATGAGCAGTTCTTC. As protein: CSANRWGERVNEQFF.

This clonotype came up a few times. The V and J genes are TRBV28 and TRBJ2-2; tentative D call: TRBD1 (5 bases). CDR3 length: 15 amino acids. V lost 0 bases and J 5 bases, leaving 10 bases between the germline ends. Germline lookup yields CDR1 MDHEN and CDR2 SYDVKM. In nucleotides, the CDR3 is TGTGCCAGCAGTTTATGGGGCCAGGGAACCGGGGAGCTGTTTTTT. Amino acid sequence: CASSLWGQGTGELFF.

In this sample, this clonotype turned up many times. The gene calls are TRBV9 and TRBJ2-1; D is unresolved. Trimming cost V 0 bases and J 4 bases, with 11 bases left between them. The CDR3 sequence is 15 residues long. CDR1 and CDR2 from the germline V gene are SGDLS and YYNGEE. The CDR3 loop reads CASSVAASGYNEQFF. The DNA for the CDR3 is TGTGCCAGCAGCGTAGCAGCGAGTGGATACAATGAGCAGTTCTTC.

The CDR3 DNA reads TGCAGCGCCATTTGGAGGGAGCAAAGGGAGCTGTTTTTT. Amino acids: CSAIWREQRELFF. The rearrangement links TRBV29-1 to TRBJ2-2; the D gene is possibly TRBD2 (6 bases). Trimming left V 7 bases short and J 9 bases short, with 18 bases between. The CDR3 extends over 13 amino acids. Germline V CDR1 and CDR2: SQVTM, ANQGSEA.

V is TRBV18 and J is TRBJ2-3, with 9 nucleotides matching TRBD2. Germline V gene data show CDR1 as KGHSH and CDR2 as LQKENI. V lost 8 bases and J lost 2; bases outside the gene matches: 5. CDR3 length: 14 amino acids. CDR3 coding DNA: TGTGCCAGCACGCTAGCGGGGAACACAGATACGCAGTATTTT. It specifies CASTLAGNTDTQYF.

The sample holds a few counts of this clonotype. This chain uses TRBV6-5 with TRBJ2-3; TRBD2 matches at 9 bases. J lost 2 bases, V lost 8 bases, and 5 bases had no gene match. CDR1 and CDR2 (germline): MNHEY, SVGAGI. The CDR3 runs to 14 residues. The CDR3 nucleotides are TGTGCCAGCCGCGGGGGGGCCTTCACAGATACGCAGTATTTT. Encoded protein: CASRGGAFTDTQYF.

This chain connects TRBV7-2 to TRBJ1-5; the D gene is possibly TRBD1 (5 bases). The CDR3 totals 14 residues. CDR1 is SGHTA and CDR2 is FQGNSA in the germline V gene. The V and J ends lost 8 bases and 5 bases respectively, with 16 bases between them. The CDR3 DNA is TGTGCCAGCGCCCCCCAGGGAACCCATCAGCCCCAGCATTTT. Amino acid sequence: CASAPQGTHQPQHF.

This clonotype was recorded at least ten times. The chain recombines TRBV11-2 with TRBJ2-3; 9 bases are a match to TRBD1. Germline V CDR1 and CDR2: SGHAT, FQNNGV. CDR3 length equals 16 residues. V lost 3 bases, J lost 4 bases, and 8 bases stayed unmatched. The CDR3 bases are TGTGCCAGCAGCTTCTCGGGGACAGGGCGGGCAGATACGCAGTATTTT. It is translated as CASSFSGTGRADTQYF.